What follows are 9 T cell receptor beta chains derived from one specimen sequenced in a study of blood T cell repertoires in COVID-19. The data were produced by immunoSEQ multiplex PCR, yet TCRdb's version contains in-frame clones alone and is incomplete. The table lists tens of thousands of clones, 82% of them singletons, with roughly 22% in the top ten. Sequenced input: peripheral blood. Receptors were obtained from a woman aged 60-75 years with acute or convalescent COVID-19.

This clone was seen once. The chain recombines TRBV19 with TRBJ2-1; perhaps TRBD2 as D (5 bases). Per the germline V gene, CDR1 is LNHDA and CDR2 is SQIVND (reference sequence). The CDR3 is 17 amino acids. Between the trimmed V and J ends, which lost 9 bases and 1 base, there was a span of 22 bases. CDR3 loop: CASTLLFGEASYNEQFF. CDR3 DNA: TGTGCCAGCACATTATTGTTCGGGGAAGCGTCCTACAATGAGCAGTTCTTC.

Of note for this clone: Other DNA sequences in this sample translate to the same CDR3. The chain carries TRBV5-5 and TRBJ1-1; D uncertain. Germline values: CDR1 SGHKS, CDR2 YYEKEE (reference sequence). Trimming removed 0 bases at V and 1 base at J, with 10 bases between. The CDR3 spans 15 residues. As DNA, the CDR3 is TGTGCCAGCAGCTTGGGCCCCACAGAGAACACTGAAGCTTTCTTT. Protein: CASSLGPTENTEAFF. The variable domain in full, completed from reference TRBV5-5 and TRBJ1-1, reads DAGVTQSPTHLIKTRGQQVTLRCSPISGHKSVSWYQQVLGQGPQFIFQYYEKEERGRGNFPDRFSARQFPNYSSELNVNALLLGDSALYLCASSLGPTENTEAFFGQGTRLTVV.

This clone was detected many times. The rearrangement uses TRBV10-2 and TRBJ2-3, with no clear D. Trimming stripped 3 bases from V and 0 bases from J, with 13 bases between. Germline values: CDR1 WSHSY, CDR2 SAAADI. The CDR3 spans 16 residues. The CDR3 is CASSDIGSTSTDTQYF. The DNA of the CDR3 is TGCGCCAGCAGTGACATCGGGTCTACGAGCACAGATACGCAGTATTTT.

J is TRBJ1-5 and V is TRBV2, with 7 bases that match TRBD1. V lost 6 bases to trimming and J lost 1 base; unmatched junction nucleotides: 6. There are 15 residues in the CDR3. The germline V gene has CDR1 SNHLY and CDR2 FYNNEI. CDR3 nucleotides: TGTGCCAGCAGGCAGGGGGGCGCCAGCAATCAGCCCCAGCATTTT. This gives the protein CASRQGGASNQPQHF. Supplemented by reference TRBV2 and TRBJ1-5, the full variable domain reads EPEVTQTPSHQVTQMGQEVILRCVPISNHLYFYWYRQILGQKVEFLVSFYNNEISEKSEIFDDQFSVERPDGSNFTLKIRSTKLEDSAMYFCASRQGGASNQPQHFGDGTRLSIL.

CDR3 in DNA: TGTGCCAGCAGCCAAGGGTCGGGAGGGCGCGAGACCCAGTACTTC. It translates to CASSQGSGGRETQYF. V gene TRBV14 combines with J gene TRBJ2-5, with TRBD2 matching 8 bases. V trimming: 1 base; J trimming: 5 bases; junction bases outside the gene matches: 6. The CDR3 loop spans 15 amino acids. CDR1 is SGHDN and CDR2 is FVKESK in the germline V gene.

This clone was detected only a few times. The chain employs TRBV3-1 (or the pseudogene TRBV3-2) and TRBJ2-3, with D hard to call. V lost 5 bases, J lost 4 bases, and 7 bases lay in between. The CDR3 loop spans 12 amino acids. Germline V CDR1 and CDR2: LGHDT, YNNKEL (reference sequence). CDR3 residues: CASSSVADTQYF. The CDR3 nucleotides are TGTGCCAGCAGCTCGGTGGCAGATACGCAGTATTTT.

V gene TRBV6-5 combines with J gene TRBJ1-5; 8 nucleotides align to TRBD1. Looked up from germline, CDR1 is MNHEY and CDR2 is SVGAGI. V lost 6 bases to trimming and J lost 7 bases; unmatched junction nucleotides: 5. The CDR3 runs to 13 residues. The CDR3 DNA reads TGTGCCAGCAGGCCAGGGGGCGGCCAGCCCCAGCATTTT. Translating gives CASRPGGGQPQHF.

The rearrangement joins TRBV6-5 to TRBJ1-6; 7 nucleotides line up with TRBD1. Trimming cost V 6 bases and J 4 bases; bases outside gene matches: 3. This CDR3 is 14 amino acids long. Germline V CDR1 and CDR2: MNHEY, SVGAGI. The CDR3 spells CASSQQGYNSPLHF. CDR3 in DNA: TGTGCCAGCAGCCAACAGGGGTATAATTCACCCCTCCACTTT.

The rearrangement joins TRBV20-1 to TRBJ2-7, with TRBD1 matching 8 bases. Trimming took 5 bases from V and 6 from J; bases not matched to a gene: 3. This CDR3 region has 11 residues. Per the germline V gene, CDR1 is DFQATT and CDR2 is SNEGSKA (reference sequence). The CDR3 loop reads CSAQTGVEQYF. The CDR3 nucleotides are TGCAGTGCTCAGACAGGGGTCGAGCAGTACTTC.